This T cell receptor (beta chain) was sequenced for a study of blood T cells in healthy people across ages. For the second PCR, which ran for about 6 to 12 cycles, a sample-barcoded 5' primer and a J-beta primer mix were used. One entry per CDR3 protein results from TCRdb running MiXCR on the 5' RACE reads. The sample gives about 830,000 distinct CDR3 sequences, 62% of which show up once; about 30% is in the top ten. CDR1 is MNHEY and CDR2 is SVGEGT in the germline V gene. The V gene end was trimmed by 2 bases and the J gene end by 0 bases; junction bases not matched to a gene: 10. The CDR3 is 18 residues long. Findings and caveats of the study: Naive CD4+ cell counts and diversity both ran higher in long-lived than in aged donors.

Worth noting for this clonotype: Its antigen remains unknown.

This chain connects TRBV6-2 or TRBV6-3 to TRBJ2-4, with TRBD1 matching 7 bases. Material for sequencing was blood. The receptor was derived from a young man in good health. The CDR3 DNA reads TGTGCCAGCAGTTACGACAGGGCCGGTTCCGTAGCCAAAAACATTCAGTACTTC. This gives the protein CASSYDRAGSVAKNIQYF.